The 19 T cell receptor beta chains below were found in one sample sequenced in a study of blood T cells in healthy people across ages. A second 7 to 11 cycle PCR used barcoded and J-beta primers. MiXCR, applied by TCRdb to the 5' RACE reads, yields one record per CDR3 protein. The sample yields hundreds of thousands of distinct CDR3 sequences, roughly 26% seen once. The sample was also linked to a second study, of T cells of mothers and their children.

The specimen was blood. Receptor source: a boy aged 10-17 years in good health.

This clonotype was seen at least ten times. The V call is TRBV27, the J call TRBJ2-7, with D perhaps TRBD2 (6 bases). The V gene's germline CDR1 is MNHEY and CDR2 SMNVEV (reference sequence). The length of the CDR3 is 15 residues. Trimming took off 7 bases at V and 3 bases at J, with 19 bases between the two ends. Here the CDR3 reads CASNGGATPYYEQYF. The CDR3 DNA follows: TGTGCCAGCAATGGCGGGGCCACACCCTACTACGAGCAGTACTTC.

This clonotype has only a few counts. The chain combines TRBV28 with TRBJ2-2; the D gene is possibly TRBD1 (6 bases). The CDR3 covers 15 residues. With 4 bases removed from V and 4 bases from J, the gap between germline ends came to 13 bases. The V gene's germline CDR1 is MDHEN and CDR2 SYDVKM. CDR3 residues: CASSSGAQGTGELFF. The CDR3 region has the DNA TGTGCCAGCAGTTCCGGGGCACAGGGCACCGGGGAGCTGTTTTTT. The full variable domain, completed using reference TRBV28 and TRBJ2-2, is DVKVTQSSRYLVKRTGEKVFLECVQDMDHENMFWYRQDPGLGLRLIYFSYDVKMKEKGDIPEGYSVSREKKERFSLILESASTNQTSMYLCASSSGAQGTGELFFGEGSRLTVL.

This clonotype was found a few times. The chain is built from TRBV28 and TRBJ1-4, with D uncertain. The CDR3 is 12 residues long. V shed 5 bases and J shed 8 bases, with 9 bases lying between them. Germline V gene lookup returns CDR1 MDHEN and CDR2 SYDVKM. DNA of the CDR3: TGTGCCAGCAGTCTCCCCCTGGAAAAACTGTTTTTT. Translation gives CASSLPLEKLFF.

The genes are TRBV29-1 and TRBJ2-5; D perhaps matches TRBD1 (6 bases). Germline V gene lookup returns CDR1 SQVTM and CDR2 ANQGSEA. The CDR3 runs to 12 residues. V shed 6 bases and J shed 4 bases, with 12 bases lying between them. CDR3 region: CSVPSRGETQYF. The CDR3, as DNA: TGCAGCGTACCCAGCAGGGGAGAGACCCAGTACTTC. Filled out from reference TRBV29-1 and TRBJ2-5, the complete variable domain reads SAVISQKPSRDICQRGTSLTIQCQVDSQVTMMFWYRQQPGQSLTLIATANQGSEATYESGFVIDKFPISRPNLTFSTLTVSNMSPEDSSIYLCSVPSRGETQYFGPGTRLLVL.

This clonotype showed up just a few times. The chain combines TRBV6-6 with TRBJ1-6; perhaps TRBD1 as D (5 bases). The CDR3 consists of 13 residues. Trimming removed 6 bases from V and 13 bases from J, with 16 bases in between. Germline V lookup: CDR1 MNHNY, CDR2 SVGAGI (reference sequence). The CDR3 nucleotides are TGTGCCAGCAGACCCGACCTGGACATCCCCCTCCACTTT. Translated: CASRPDLDIPLHF.

The CDR3 DNA is TGTGCCAGCAGCGTTAGGTTTCTCGGACAGGGTCTGACAGATACGCAGTATTTT. It translates to CASSVRFLGQGLTDTQYF. The rearrangement joins TRBV7-8 to TRBJ2-3, with 8 positions matching TRBD1. J gave up 3 bases and V 5 bases, and 16 bases lay outside the gene matches. The CDR3 is 18 amino acids. Germline V lookup: CDR1 SGHVS, CDR2 FQNEAQ.

This clonotype was seen a few times. The genes are TRBV3-1 and TRBJ1-4; no definite D call. The germline V gene has CDR1 LGHDT and CDR2 YNNKEL (reference sequence). There are 16 residues in the CDR3. Trimming took 1 base from V and 0 from J, leaving 9 bases between them. This CDR3 reads CASSQVTHATNEKLFF. DNA for the CDR3: TGTGCCAGCAGCCAAGTCACCCATGCAACTAATGAAAAACTGTTTTTT.

V is TRBV5-1 and J is TRBJ1-1; no firm D call. The germline V gene has CDR1 SGHRS and CDR2 YFSETQ. The germline V and J ends were trimmed by 0 bases and 0 bases, with 6 bases remaining between them. This CDR3 has 14 amino acids. This chain's CDR3 is CASSLGDMNTEAFF. CDR3 DNA: TGCGCCAGCAGCTTGGGAGACATGAACACTGAAGCTTTCTTT.

The V call is TRBV15, the J call TRBJ2-2, with TRBD2 as a possible D gene (6 bases). The CDR3 extends over 15 amino acids. V was clipped by 4 bases and J by 4 bases, with 13 bases between them. Germline lookup yields CDR1 LNHNV and CDR2 YYDKDF (reference sequence). CDR3 sequence (DNA): TGTGCCACCAGCAATCCAAATAGCGGCACCGGGGAGCTGTTTTTT. Protein: CATSNPNSGTGELFF.

This clonotype was seen a handful of times. The V gene is TRBV10-1, the J gene TRBJ2-2; 10 bases fit TRBD2. CDR1 and CDR2 (germline): WNHNN, SYGVQD (reference sequence). The CDR3 covers 16 residues. V lost 4 bases to trimming and J lost 2 bases; unmatched junction nucleotides: 4. Written as DNA, the CDR3 is TGCGCCAGCAGTGCTGGACTAGCGGTTAACACCGGGGAGCTGTTTTTT. This sequence encodes CASSAGLAVNTGELFF.

This clonotype was counted a few times. This chain links TRBV5-1 with TRBJ1-2, with D perhaps matching TRBD1 (6 bases). Per the germline V gene, CDR1 is SGHRS and CDR2 is YFSETQ. The CDR3 has 16 amino acids. The germline V and J ends were trimmed by 2 bases and 2 bases, with 16 bases remaining between them. The CDR3 nucleotides are TGCGCCAGCAGCTTTTTCCCGACAGGAACGAACTATGGCTACACCTTC. Its protein product is CASSFFPTGTNYGYTF.

This clonotype has more than one count but fewer than ten. The chain recombines TRBV3-1 with TRBJ1-2; D gene unclear. This CDR3 is built from 13 residues. V lost 1 base and J lost 4, with 7 bases in between. Germline V gene sequence: CDR1 LGHDT, CDR2 YNNKEL (reference sequence). The CDR3 loop is CASSQGLSYGYTF. CDR3 coding DNA: TGTGCCAGCAGCCAAGGGTTGAGCTATGGCTACACCTTC.

This clonotype was seen ten or more times. The chain uses TRBV12-3 or TRBV12-4 and TRBJ2-1, with 10 bases fitting TRBD2. The CDR3 is 18 residues long. Trimming at V came to 1 base and at J to 0 bases, leaving 6 bases not matched to a gene. Here the CDR3 reads CASSLGRLAGASYNEQFF. The DNA for the CDR3 is TGTGCCAGCAGTTTAGGCAGGCTAGCGGGGGCCTCCTACAATGAGCAGTTCTTC.

The genes are TRBV5-1 and TRBJ2-1; the D gene is possibly TRBD1 (6 bases). The CDR3 contains 16 residues. With 4 bases removed from V and 8 bases from J, the gap between germline ends came to 22 bases. In germline, CDR1 is SGHRS, CDR2 YFSETQ. CDR3 residues: CASSAGSRGSTDEQFF. DNA for the CDR3: TGCGCCAGCAGCGCCGGGTCCAGGGGAAGTACAGATGAGCAGTTCTTC.

This clonotype showed up just a few times. The V gene is TRBV28, the J gene TRBJ2-5; D is possibly TRBD2 (6 bases). The J call may be faulty, since TRBJ2-7 better matches the DNA end. The CDR3 extends over 13 amino acids. CDR1 MDHEN and CDR2 SYDVKM come from the germline V gene. CDR3 nucleotides: TGTGCCAGCAGACCGGGGGTGGTTTACGAGCAGTACTTC. Amino acid sequence: CASRPGVVYEQYF.

The rearrangement uses TRBV29-1 and TRBJ2-7, with unresolved D. Trimming stripped 4 bases from V and 1 base from J, with 8 bases between. Per the germline V gene, CDR1 is SQVTM and CDR2 is ANQGSEA. The CDR3 is 12 residues long. The CDR3 reads CSVAGLSYEQYF. The CDR3 DNA is TGCAGCGTTGCGGGTTTATCCTACGAGCAGTACTTC.

J is TRBJ2-5 and V is TRBV12-3 or TRBV12-4; TRBD1 matches at 7 bases. The length of the CDR3 is 15 residues. V lost 6 bases, J lost 5 bases, and 12 bases stayed unmatched. CDR3 DNA sequence: TGTGCCAGCAGCCCGGGGACAGTCCTAGGGGAGACCCAGTACTTC. It specifies CASSPGTVLGETQYF.

This clonotype was seen only a few times. V gene TRBV19 combines with J gene TRBJ1-1; D remains ambiguous. The CDR3 length is 16 residues. With 5 bases removed from V and 0 bases from J, the gap between germline ends came to 16 bases. Germline V gene data show CDR1 as LNHDA and CDR2 as SQIVND (reference sequence). The CDR3 nucleotides are TGTGCCAGTAGTCCTCTGGGCAGTTTCATGAACACTGAAGCTTTCTTT. This codes for CASSPLGSFMNTEAFF.

The J gene is TRBJ1-2, the V gene TRBV7-6; 10 nucleotides line up with TRBD1. This CDR3 is 19 amino acids long. Germline V gene sequence: CDR1 SGHVS, CDR2 FNYEAQ. The junction had 14 bases not matched to a gene; V was cut back by 0 bases and J by 4 bases. In DNA form, the CDR3 reads TGTGCCAGCAGCTTAGCACTCGGGACAGGGGAGGAACTTACCTATGGCTACACCTTC. Translated: CASSLALGTGEELTYGYTF.